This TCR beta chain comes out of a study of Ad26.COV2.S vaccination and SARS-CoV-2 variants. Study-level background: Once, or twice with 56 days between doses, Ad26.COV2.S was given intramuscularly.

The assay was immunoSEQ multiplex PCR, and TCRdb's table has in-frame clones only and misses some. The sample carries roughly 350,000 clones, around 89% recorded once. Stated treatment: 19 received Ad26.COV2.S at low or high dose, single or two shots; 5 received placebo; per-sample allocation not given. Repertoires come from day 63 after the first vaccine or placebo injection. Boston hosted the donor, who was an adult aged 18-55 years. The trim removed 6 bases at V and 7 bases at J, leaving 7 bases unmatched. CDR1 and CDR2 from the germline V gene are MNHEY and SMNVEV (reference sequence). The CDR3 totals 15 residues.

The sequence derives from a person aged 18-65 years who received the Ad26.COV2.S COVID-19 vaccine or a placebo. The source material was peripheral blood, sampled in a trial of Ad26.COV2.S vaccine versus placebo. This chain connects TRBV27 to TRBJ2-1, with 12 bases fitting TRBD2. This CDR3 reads CASRPRLAGVNEQFF. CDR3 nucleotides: TGTGCCAGCAGGCCCCGACTAGCGGGAGTAAATGAGCAGTTCTTC.